The 18 T cell receptor beta chains listed next were all sequenced from one sample in a study of blood T cell repertoires in COVID-19. Data came from immunoSEQ multiplex PCR; TCRdb stores just in-frame clones and leaves some out. The sample has about 42,000 clones; 75% to 80% are singletons. Sequenced sample: peripheral blood. These receptors all come from a woman aged 70-85 years with acute or convalescent COVID-19.

The CDR3 sequence: CAGSQGEHHTGELFF. The CDR3 bases are TGTGCCGGTTCCCAGGGGGAGCATCACACCGGGGAGCTGTTTTTT. The gene calls are TRBV6-5 and TRBJ2-2, with 7 positions matching TRBD1. V shed 11 bases and J 3 bases; nucleotides not matched to a gene: 12. The CDR3 extends over 15 amino acids. Germline V CDR1 and CDR2: MNHEY, SVGAGI.

This chain links TRBV10-2 with TRBJ2-3; maybe TRBD2 (6 bases). The V gene's germline CDR1 is WSHSY and CDR2 SAAADI. V lost 10 bases, J lost 4 bases, and 12 bases lay in between. This CDR3 region has 12 residues. The CDR3 sequence: CATEGSADTQYF. The CDR3, as DNA: TGCGCCACGGAGGGAAGTGCAGATACGCAGTATTTT.

This rearrangement joins TRBV16 to TRBJ1-2; D remains unclear. Per germline, CDR1 KGHSY and CDR2 FQNENV. Between the trimmed V and J ends, which lost 3 bases and 1 base, there was a span of 6 bases. CDR3 length: 13 residues. The CDR3 sequence is CASSHHSNYGYTF. CDR3 nucleotides: TGTGCCAGCAGCCACCACAGTAACTATGGCTACACCTTC.

The chain combines TRBV7-9 with TRBJ1-2; D unresolved. Deletions cut 2 bases from V and 8 bases from J, with 30 bases between. The CDR3 has 19 amino acids. The germline CDR1 and CDR2 sequences are SEHNR and FQNEAQ (reference sequence). CDR3 region: CASSLNPFSPGFNLEGYTF. CDR3 nucleotide sequence: TGTGCCAGCAGCTTAAATCCATTTTCACCAGGATTTAATTTGGAAGGCTACACCTTC.

V is TRBV7-2 and J is TRBJ2-2; a weak D match, TRBD1 (5 bases). V shed 3 bases and J shed 5 bases, with 10 bases lying between them. Germline lookup yields CDR1 SGHTA and CDR2 FQGNSA. The CDR3 loop spans 14 amino acids. This CDR3 reads CASSFRVRTGELFF. CDR3 bases: TGTGCCAGCAGCTTCAGGGTTCGGACCGGGGAGCTGTTTTTT.

This sequence joins TRBV10-1 and TRBJ1-1; TRBD1 is a possible D gene (5 bases). Germline values: CDR1 WNHNN, CDR2 SYGVQD (reference sequence). The CDR3 runs 14 residues. With 0 bases removed from V and 7 bases from J, the gap between germline ends came to 12 bases. The CDR3 DNA reads TGCGCCAGCAGTGAGTCGGGGGACTCTGTTGAAGCTTTCTTT. Translating gives CASSESGDSVEAFF.

The chain joins TRBV21-1 to TRBJ1-3; whether TRBD1, the table's D call, matches the DNA was not checked. TRBV21-1 is a pseudogene locus. The CDR3 contains 15 residues. This CDR3 reads CASSKPAHSGNTIYF. The CDR3, as DNA: TGTGCCAGCAGCAAACCCGCACACTCTGGAAACACCATATATTTT.

The rearrangement joins TRBV5-5 to TRBJ1-3, with 9 bases identical to TRBD1. CDR1 and CDR2 (germline): SGHKS, YYEKEE (reference sequence). The V segment lost 5 bases and the J segment 3 bases; nucleotides outside the gene matches: 3. The length of the CDR3 is 14 residues. The chain's CDR3 is CASRRTGDGNTIYF. The DNA of the CDR3 is TGTGCCAGCAGGCGGACAGGGGATGGAAACACCATATATTTT.

This clone was found a few times. V and J are TRBV12-2 and TRBJ2-2; the D call TRBD2 from the table was never checked on the DNA. TRBV12-2 is noted as a pseudogene. This CDR3 has 16 amino acids. This chain's CDR3 is CASRLTSGRATGELFF. DNA for the CDR3: TGTGCAAGTCGCTTAACTAGCGGGAGGGCCACCGGGGAGCTGTTTTTT.

The chain couples TRBV4-1 to TRBJ2-1; 12 bases agree with TRBD2. This CDR3 is built from 15 residues. V gave up 4 bases and J gave up 6 bases; unmatched junction bases: 4. Germline V gene data show CDR1 as MGHRA and CDR2 as YSYEKL. The chain's CDR3 is CASSPGTSGSNEQFF. In nucleotides, the CDR3 is TGCGCCAGCAGCCCCGGGACTAGCGGGTCCAATGAGCAGTTCTTC.

This chain connects TRBV5-1 to TRBJ2-6; possible D gene TRBD1, 5 bases. Trimming shortened V by 4 bases and J by 2 bases, and 10 bases separated the two germline ends. The CDR3 covers 15 residues. The germline CDR1 and CDR2 sequences are SGHRS and YFSETQ. The CDR3 DNA sequence: TGCGCCAGCAGCGCAGCAGGGACTGGGGCCAACGTCCTGACTTTC. It yields the protein CASSAAGTGANVLTF.

The chain is built from TRBV4-1 and TRBJ1-1; TRBD1 aligns across 7 bases. The CDR3 is made up of 16 amino acids. The trim removed 0 bases at V and 5 bases at J, leaving 9 bases unmatched. CDR1 and CDR2 (germline): MGHRA, YSYEKL. CDR3 region: CASSQDPWTGGTEAFF. The CDR3 DNA is TGCGCCAGCAGCCAAGACCCATGGACAGGCGGGACTGAAGCTTTCTTT.

This CDR3 reads CASTPHGNYGYTF. DNA for the CDR3: TGTGCCAGCACCCCCCACGGGAACTATGGCTACACCTTC. This chain connects TRBV28 to TRBJ1-2; D gene ambiguous. V lost 7 bases and J lost 2, with 11 bases in between. Germline CDR1 is MDHEN and CDR2 is SYDVKM. This CDR3 has 13 residues.

V usage is TRBV2 and J usage is TRBJ1-3; 8 bases line up with TRBD1. Germline V gene lookup returns CDR1 SNHLY and CDR2 FYNNEI. The CDR3 sequence is 16 residues long. V lost 4 bases to trimming and J lost 1 base; unmatched junction nucleotides: 6. The CDR3 reads CASSAYTGGSGNTIYF. CDR3 in DNA: TGTGCCAGCAGTGCTTATACAGGGGGATCTGGAAACACCATATATTTT.

This clone was seen a handful of times. The chain links TRBV2 to TRBJ1-2; 9 positions agree with TRBD1. The CDR3 spans 15 residues. The ends lost 3 bases at V and 7 bases at J; junction bases unmatched: 9. Germline CDR1 reads SNHLY; CDR2 reads FYNNEI. In DNA, the CDR3 is TGTGCCAGCAGTGAGCTGGGACAGGGTAGGAGTGGCTACACCTTC. It is translated as CASSELGQGRSGYTF. The full variable domain, completed using reference TRBV2 and TRBJ1-2, is EPEVTQTPSHQVTQMGQEVILRCVPISNHLYFYWYRQILGQKVEFLVSFYNNEISEKSEIFDDQFSVERPDGSNFTLKIRSTKLEDSAMYFCASSELGQGRSGYTFGSGTRLTVV.

The sample holds a few counts of this clone. V gene TRBV28 combines with J gene TRBJ1-2; D not certain. V was clipped by 3 bases and J by 0 bases, with 5 bases between them. The V gene's germline CDR1 is MDHEN and CDR2 SYDVKM. The CDR3 extends over 13 amino acids. DNA of the CDR3: TGTGCCAGCAGTTTCCCAGCTAACTATGGCTACACCTTC. This codes for CASSFPANYGYTF.

The chain couples TRBV5-1 to TRBJ2-1; TRBD1 agrees at 9 bases. From germline, CDR1 is SGHRS and CDR2 YFSETQ. Unmatched junction bases numbered 9, after V lost 4 bases and J lost 7 bases. CDR3 length: 15 residues. CDR3 sequence reads: CASSPQGAMGNEQFF. The CDR3 nucleotides read TGCGCCAGCAGCCCACAGGGGGCTATGGGGAATGAGCAGTTCTTC.

V gene TRBV18 combines with J gene TRBJ1-5; no clear D gene. From germline, CDR1 is KGHSH and CDR2 LQKENI. This CDR3 spans 13 amino acids. V lost 2 bases to trimming and J lost 6 bases, with 8 bases between them. The CDR3 protein is CASSPVGGQPQHF. DNA of the CDR3: TGTGCCAGCTCACCAGTCGGCGGTCAGCCCCAGCATTTT. The variable domain in full, with the rest retrieved from reference TRBV18 and TRBJ1-5, is NAGVMQNPRHLVRRRGQEARLRCSPMKGHSHVYWYRQLPEEGLKFMVYLQKENIIDESGMPKERFSAEFPKEGPSILRIQQVVRGDSAAYFCASSPVGGQPQHFGDGTRLSIL.